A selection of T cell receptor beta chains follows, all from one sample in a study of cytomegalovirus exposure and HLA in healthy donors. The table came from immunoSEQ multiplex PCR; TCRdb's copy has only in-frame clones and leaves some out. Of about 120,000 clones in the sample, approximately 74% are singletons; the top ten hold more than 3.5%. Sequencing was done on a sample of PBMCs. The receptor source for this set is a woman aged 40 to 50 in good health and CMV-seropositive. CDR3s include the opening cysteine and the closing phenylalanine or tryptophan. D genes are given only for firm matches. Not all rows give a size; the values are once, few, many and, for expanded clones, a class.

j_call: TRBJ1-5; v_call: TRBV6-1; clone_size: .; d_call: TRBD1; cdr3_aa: CASSVDRSNQPQHF; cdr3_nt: TGTGCCAGCAGTGTGGACAGGTCTAATCAGCCCCAGCATTTT
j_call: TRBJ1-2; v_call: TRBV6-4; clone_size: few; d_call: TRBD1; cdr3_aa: CASSDPPGQSYGYTF; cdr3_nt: TGTGCCAGCAGTGACCCTCCGGGACAGAGCTATGGCTACACCTTC
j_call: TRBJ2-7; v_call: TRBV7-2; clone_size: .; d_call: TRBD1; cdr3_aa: CASSLEDRGTYEQYF; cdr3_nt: TGTGCCAGCAGCTTAGAGGACAGGGGGACCTACGAGCAGTACTTC
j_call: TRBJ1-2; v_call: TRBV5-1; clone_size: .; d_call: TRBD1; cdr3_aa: CASSSGQGYYGYTF; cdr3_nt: TGCGCCAGCAGTTCAGGACAGGGATACTATGGCTACACCTTC
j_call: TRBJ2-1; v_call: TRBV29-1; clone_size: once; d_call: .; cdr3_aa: CSVGLQGPYNEQFF; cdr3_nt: TGCAGCGTTGGGTTACAGGGACCCTACAATGAGCAGTTCTTC
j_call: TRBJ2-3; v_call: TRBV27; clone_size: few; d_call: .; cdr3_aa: CASSWGGPTDTQYF; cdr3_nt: TGTGCCAGCAGTTGGGGGGGGCCTACAGATACGCAGTATTTT
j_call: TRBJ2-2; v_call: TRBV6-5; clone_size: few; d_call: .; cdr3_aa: CASSFKRNTGELFF; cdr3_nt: TGTGCCAGCAGCTTTAAGCGGAACACCGGGGAGCTGTTTTTT
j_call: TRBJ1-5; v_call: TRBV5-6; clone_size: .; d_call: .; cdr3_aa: CASSLFGRRNQPQHF; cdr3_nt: TGTGCCAGCAGCTTGTTCGGGAGAAGAAATCAGCCCCAGCATTTT
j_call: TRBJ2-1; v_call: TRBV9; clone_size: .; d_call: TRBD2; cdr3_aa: CASSTSGNSYNEQFF; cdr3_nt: TGTGCCAGCAGCACTAGCGGCAATTCCTACAATGAGCAGTTCTTC
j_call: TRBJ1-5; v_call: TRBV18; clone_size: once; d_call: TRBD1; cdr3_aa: CASSPDRVQPQHF; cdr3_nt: TGTGCCAGCTCACCGGACAGGGTTCAGCCCCAGCATTTT
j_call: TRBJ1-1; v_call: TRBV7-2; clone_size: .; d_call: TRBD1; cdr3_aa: CASSFQGAEAFF; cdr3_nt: TGTGCCAGCAGCTTTCAGGGGGCGGAGGCTTTCTTT
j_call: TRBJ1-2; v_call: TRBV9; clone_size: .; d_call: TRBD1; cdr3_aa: CASRPGTGDGYGYTF; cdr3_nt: TGTGCCAGCAGACCCGGGACAGGAGACGGCTATGGCTACACCTTC
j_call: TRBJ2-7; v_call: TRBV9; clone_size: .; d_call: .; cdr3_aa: CASSVNPSDRSYEQYF; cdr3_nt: TGTGCCAGCAGCGTAAACCCCTCCGACAGGTCCTACGAGCAGTACTTC
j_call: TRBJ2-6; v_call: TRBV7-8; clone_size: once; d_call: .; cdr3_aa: CASSTKEAGANVLTF; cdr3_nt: TGTGCCAGCAGCACCAAGGAGGCTGGGGCCAACGTCCTGACTTTC
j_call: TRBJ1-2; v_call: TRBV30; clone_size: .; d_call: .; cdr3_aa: CAWSGGGGGYTF; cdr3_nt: TGTGCCTGGAGTGGAGGGGGGGGAGGCTACACCTTC
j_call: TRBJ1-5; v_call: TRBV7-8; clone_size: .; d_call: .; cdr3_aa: CASSLEAGVLNQPQHF; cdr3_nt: TGTGCCAGCAGCTTAGAGGCAGGGGTACTCAATCAGCCCCAGCATTTT
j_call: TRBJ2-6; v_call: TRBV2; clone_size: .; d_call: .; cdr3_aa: CASSLSGANVLTF; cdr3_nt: TGTGCCAGCAGTCTATCTGGGGCCAACGTCCTGACTTTC
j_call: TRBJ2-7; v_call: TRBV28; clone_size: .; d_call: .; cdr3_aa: CASSYNRVGPLEQYF; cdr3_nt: TGTGCCAGCAGTTACAACAGGGTAGGCCCCCTCGAGCAGTACTTC
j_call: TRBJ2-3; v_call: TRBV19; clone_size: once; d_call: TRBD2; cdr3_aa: CASTPRAGRSTDTQYF; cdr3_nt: TGTGCCAGTACCCCAAGAGCGGGAAGAAGCACAGATACGCAGTATTTT
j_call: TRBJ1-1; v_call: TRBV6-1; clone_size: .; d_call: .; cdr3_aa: CASSAGSDTEAFF; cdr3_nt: TGTGCCAGCAGCGCAGGGTCGGACACTGAAGCTTTCTTT
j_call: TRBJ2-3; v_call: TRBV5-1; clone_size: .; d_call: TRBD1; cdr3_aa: CASTLPGQALTDTQYF; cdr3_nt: TGCGCCAGTACCCTCCCTGGACAGGCGCTCACAGATACGCAGTATTTT
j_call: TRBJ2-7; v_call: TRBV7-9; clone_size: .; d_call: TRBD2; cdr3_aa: CSSSWGRAEQYF; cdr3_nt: TGTTCCAGCAGCTGGGGGAGGGCCGAGCAGTACTTC
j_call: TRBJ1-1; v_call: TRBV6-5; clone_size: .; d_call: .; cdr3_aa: CASRLGQPNTEAFF; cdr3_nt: TGTGCCAGCAGACTCGGACAGCCGAACACTGAAGCTTTCTTT
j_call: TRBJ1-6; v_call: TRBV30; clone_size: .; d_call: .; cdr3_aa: CAWSWGVNSPLHF; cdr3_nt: TGTGCCTGGTCATGGGGGGTTAATTCACCCCTCCACTTT
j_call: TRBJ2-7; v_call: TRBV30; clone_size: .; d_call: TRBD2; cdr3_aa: CAWSGTSGGNLHF; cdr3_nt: TGTGCCTGGAGTGGGACTAGCGGGGGTAATCTTCACTTC
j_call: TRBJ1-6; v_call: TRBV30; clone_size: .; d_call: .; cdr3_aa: CAWRGEVGEQAYSPLHF; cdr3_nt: TGTGCCTGGAGGGGTGAGGTAGGAGAACAGGCCTATTCACCCCTCCACTTT
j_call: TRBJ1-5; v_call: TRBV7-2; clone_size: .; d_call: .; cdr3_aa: CASSLGRTQPQHF; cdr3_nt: TGTGCCAGCAGCTTAGGGAGGACTCAGCCCCAGCATTTT
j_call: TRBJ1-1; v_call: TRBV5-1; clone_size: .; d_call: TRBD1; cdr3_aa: CASSLTGGDGGAFF; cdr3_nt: TGCGCCAGCAGCTTGACAGGGGGGGATGGCGGAGCTTTCTTT
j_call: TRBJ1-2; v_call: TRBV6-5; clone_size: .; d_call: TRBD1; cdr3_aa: CASSFPGGGYTF; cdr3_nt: TGTGCCAGCAGTTTCCCAGGGGGCGGCTACACCTTC
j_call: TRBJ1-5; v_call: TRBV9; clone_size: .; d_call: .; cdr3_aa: CASSGDSGSQPQHF; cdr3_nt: TGTGCCAGCAGCGGGGATTCGGGATCTCAGCCCCAGCATTTT
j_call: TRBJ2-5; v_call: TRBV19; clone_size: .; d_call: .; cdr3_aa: CASRHLGSGETQYF; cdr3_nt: TGTGCCAGTAGGCACCTAGGATCGGGGGAGACCCAGTACTTC
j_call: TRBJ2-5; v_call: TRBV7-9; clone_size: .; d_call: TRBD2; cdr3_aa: CASSLTSGRGETQYF; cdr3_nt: TGTGCCAGCAGCTTGACTAGCGGGAGGGGAGAGACCCAGTACTTC
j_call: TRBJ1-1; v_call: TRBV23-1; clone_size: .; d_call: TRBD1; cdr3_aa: CASNPKGTGKGYGTEAFF; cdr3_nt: TGCGCCAGCAATCCCAAAGGGACAGGTAAAGGGTACGGCACTGAAGCTTTCTTT
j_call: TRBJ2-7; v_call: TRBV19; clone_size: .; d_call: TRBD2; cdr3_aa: CASSTLGGAYEQYF; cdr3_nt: TGTGCCAGTAGTACCTTGGGGGGGGCCTACGAGCAGTACTTC
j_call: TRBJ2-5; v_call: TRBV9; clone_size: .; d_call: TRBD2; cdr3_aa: CASSVDSGGETQYF; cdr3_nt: TGTGCCAGCAGCGTAGACAGCGGGGGTGAGACCCAGTACTTC
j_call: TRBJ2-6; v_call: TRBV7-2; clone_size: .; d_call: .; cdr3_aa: CASSSGGSGANVLTF; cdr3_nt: TGTGCCAGCAGCTCAGGGGGGTCAGGGGCCAACGTCCTGACTTTC
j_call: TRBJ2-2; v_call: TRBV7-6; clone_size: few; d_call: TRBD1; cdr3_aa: CASSSGQVGTGELFF; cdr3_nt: TGTGCCAGCAGCTCCGGACAGGTCGGCACCGGGGAGCTGTTTTTT
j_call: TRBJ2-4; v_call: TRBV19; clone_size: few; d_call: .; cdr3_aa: CASSIDKRDTRQYF; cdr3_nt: TGTGCCAGTAGTATAGATAAAAGGGACACCCGACAGTACTTC
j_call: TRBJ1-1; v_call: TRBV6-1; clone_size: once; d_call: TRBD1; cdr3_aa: CASSLGQGLTEAFF; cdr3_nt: TGTGCCAGCAGCCTAGGACAGGGCCTCACTGAAGCTTTCTTT
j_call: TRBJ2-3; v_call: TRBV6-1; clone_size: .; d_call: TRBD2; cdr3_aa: CASSEFRAGGLDTQYF; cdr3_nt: TGTGCCAGCAGTGAATTTCGAGCGGGAGGATTAGATACGCAGTATTTT
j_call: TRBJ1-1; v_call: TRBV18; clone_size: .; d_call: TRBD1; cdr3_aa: CASSPSGQGAGAFF; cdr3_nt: TGTGCCAGCTCACCTTCTGGACAGGGGGCCGGAGCTTTCTTT
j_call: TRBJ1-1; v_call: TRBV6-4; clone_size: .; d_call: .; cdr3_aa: CASRLLENTEAFF; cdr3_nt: TGTGCCAGCCGACTCTTGGAGAACACTGAAGCTTTCTTT
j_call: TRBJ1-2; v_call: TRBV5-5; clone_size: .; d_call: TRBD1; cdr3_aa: CASSQTGDASYGYTF; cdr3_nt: TGTGCCAGCAGCCAGACAGGGGATGCTTCCTATGGCTACACCTTC
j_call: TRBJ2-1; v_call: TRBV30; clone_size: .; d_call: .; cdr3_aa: CAWRAAGSSYNEQFF; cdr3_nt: TGTGCCTGGAGAGCCGCGGGGAGCTCCTACAATGAGCAGTTCTTC
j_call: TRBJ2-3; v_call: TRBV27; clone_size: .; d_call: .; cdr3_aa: CASTRSGISTDTQYF; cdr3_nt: TGTGCCAGCACTCGGTCCGGGATCAGCACAGATACGCAGTATTTT
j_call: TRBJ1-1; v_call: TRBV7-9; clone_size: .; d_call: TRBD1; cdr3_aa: CASSLSGTVLSVTEAFF; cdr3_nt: TGTGCCAGCAGCTTATCCGGGACAGTCTTGAGTGTCACTGAAGCTTTCTTT
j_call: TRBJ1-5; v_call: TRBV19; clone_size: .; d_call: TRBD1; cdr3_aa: CASSISGGDQPQHF; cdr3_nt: TGTGCCAGTAGTATATCAGGGGGCGATCAGCCCCAGCATTTT
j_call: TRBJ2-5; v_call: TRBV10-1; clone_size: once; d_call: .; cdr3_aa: CASSESEAVTWQETQYF; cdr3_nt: TGCGCCAGCAGTGAGTCAGAGGCAGTAACATGGCAAGAGACCCAGTACTTC
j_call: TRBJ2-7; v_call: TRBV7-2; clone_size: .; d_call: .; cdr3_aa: CASSKTSRTYEQYF; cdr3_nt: TGTGCCAGCAGCAAGACTAGTAGGACCTACGAGCAGTACTTC
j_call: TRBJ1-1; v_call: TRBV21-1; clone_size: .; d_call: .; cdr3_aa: CASSPRPRDRGYPSSNTEAFF; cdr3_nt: TGTGCCAGCAGCCCTCGACCCCGGGACAGGGGCTACCCATCATCGAACACTGAAGCTTTCTTT
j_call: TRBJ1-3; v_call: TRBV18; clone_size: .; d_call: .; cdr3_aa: CASSQNYGVPPLSGNTIYF; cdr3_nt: TGTGCCAGCTCACAAAACTACGGCGTTCCTCCCCTCTCTGGAAACACCATATATTTT
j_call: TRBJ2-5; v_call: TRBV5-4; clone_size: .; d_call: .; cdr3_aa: CASSSRGWETQYF; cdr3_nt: TGTGCCAGCAGCTCCAGGGGTTGGGAGACCCAGTACTTC